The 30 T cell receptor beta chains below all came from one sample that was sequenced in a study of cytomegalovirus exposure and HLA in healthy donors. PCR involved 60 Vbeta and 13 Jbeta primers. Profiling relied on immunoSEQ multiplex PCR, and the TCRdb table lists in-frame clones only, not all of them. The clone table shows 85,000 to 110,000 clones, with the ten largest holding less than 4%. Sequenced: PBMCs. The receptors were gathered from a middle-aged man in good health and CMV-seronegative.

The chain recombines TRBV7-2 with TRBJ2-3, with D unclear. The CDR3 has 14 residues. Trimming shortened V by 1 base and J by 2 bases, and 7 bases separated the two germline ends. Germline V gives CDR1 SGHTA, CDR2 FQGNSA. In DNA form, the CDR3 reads TGTGCCAGCAGCTTAGTTCAGATCACAGATACGCAGTATTTT. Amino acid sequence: CASSLVQITDTQYF.

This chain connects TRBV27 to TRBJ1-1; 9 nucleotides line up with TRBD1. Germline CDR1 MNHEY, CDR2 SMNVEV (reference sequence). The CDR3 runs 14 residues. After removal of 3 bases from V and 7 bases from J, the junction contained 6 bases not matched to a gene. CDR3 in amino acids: CASSFWTGASEAFF. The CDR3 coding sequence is TGTGCCAGCAGTTTCTGGACAGGGGCAAGTGAAGCTTTCTTT.

The CDR3 reads CASSIGQAFSYEQYF. The CDR3 DNA follows: TGTGCCAGTAGTATAGGGCAGGCTTTCTCCTACGAGCAGTACTTC. This chain connects TRBV19 to TRBJ2-7; D ambiguous. Trimming took 1 base from V and 0 from J, leaving 10 bases between them. Germline V lookup: CDR1 LNHDA, CDR2 SQIVND (reference sequence). This CDR3 is built from 15 residues.

In DNA form, the CDR3 reads TGTGCCAGCAGTTTACGGACAGGCGGGAAACTGTTTTTT. Translating it yields CASSLRTGGKLFF. This chain uses TRBV28 with TRBJ1-4; TRBD1 matches 7 bases. The CDR3 totals 13 residues. V shed 2 bases and J 11 bases; nucleotides not matched to a gene: 5. CDR1 is MDHEN, CDR2 SYDVKM, per germline.

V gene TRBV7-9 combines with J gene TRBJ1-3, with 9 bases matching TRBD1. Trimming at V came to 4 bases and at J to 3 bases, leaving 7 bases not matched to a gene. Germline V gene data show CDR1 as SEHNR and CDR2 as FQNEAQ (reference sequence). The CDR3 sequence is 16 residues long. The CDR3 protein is CASSSRGTGSGNTIYF. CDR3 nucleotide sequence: TGTGCCAGCAGCTCACGAGGGACAGGGAGTGGAAACACCATATATTTT.

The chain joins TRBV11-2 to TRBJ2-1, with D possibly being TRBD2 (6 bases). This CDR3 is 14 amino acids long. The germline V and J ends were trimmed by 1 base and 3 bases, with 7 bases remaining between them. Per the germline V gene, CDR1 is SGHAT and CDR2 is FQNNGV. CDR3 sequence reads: CASSLGTNYNEQFF. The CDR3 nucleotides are TGTGCCAGCAGCTTAGGGACTAACTACAATGAGCAGTTCTTC.

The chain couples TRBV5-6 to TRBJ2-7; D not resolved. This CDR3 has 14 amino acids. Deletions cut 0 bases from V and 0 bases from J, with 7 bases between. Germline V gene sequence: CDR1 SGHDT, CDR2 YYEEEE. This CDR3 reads CASSLGSGSYEQYF. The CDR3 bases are TGTGCCAGCAGCTTGGGATCGGGCTCCTACGAGCAGTACTTC.

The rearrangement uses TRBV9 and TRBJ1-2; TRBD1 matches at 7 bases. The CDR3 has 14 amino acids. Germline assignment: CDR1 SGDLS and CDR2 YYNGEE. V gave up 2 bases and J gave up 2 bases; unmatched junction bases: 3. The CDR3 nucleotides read TGTGCCAGCAGCGTTGGGACAGCAAACTATGGCTACACCTTC. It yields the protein CASSVGTANYGYTF.

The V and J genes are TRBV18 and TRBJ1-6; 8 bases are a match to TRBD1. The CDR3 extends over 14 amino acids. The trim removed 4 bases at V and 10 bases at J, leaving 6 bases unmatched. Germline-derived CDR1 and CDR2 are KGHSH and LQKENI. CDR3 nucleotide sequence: TGTGCCAGCTCACTTGGACAGGGAGGGTCACCCCTCCACTTT. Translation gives CASSLGQGGSPLHF.

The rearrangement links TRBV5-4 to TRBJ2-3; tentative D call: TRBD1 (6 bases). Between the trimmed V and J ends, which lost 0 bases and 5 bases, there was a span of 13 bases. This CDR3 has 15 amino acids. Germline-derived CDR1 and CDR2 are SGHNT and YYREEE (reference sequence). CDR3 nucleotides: TGTGCCAGCAGCTTGGATCCCAGGGGACAAGATACGCAGTATTTT. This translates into CASSLDPRGQDTQYF. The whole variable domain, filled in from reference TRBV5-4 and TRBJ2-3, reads ETGVTQSPTHLIKTRGQQVTLRCSSQSGHNTVSWYQQALGQGPQFIFQYYREEENGRGNFPPRFSGLQFPNYSSELNVNALELDDSALYLCASSLDPRGQDTQYFGPGTRLTVL.

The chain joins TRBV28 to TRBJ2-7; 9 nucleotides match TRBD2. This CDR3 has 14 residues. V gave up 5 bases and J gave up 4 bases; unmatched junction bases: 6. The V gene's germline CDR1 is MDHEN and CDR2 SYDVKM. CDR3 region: CASSGSSGEYEQYF. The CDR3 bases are TGTGCCAGCAGTGGGTCTAGCGGGGAGTACGAGCAGTACTTC.

The chain's CDR3 is CASSSLVYPSSYNEQFF. CDR3 sequence (DNA): TGTGCCAGCAGTTCCCTAGTGTACCCGAGCTCCTACAATGAGCAGTTCTTC. V and J are TRBV28 and TRBJ2-1; D is undetermined. Germline lookup yields CDR1 MDHEN and CDR2 SYDVKM. The CDR3 totals 17 residues. V was cut by 4 bases and J by 0 bases, with 16 bases left in between.

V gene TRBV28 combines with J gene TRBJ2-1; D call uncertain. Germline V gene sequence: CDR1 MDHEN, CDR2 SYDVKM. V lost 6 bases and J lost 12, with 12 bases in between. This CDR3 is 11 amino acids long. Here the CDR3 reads CASSSGLLQFF. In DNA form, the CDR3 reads TGTGCCAGCAGCTCAGGCTTGTTGCAGTTCTTC.

The CDR3 loop reads CASSFTQSGIAKNIQYF. CDR3 bases: TGTGCCAGCAGCTTTACTCAGAGCGGGATAGCCAAAAACATTCAGTACTTC. V gene TRBV5-8 combines with J gene TRBJ2-4; TRBD2 aligns across 7 bases. The CDR3 has 17 amino acids. V lost 2 bases, J lost 0 bases, and 8 bases stayed unmatched. CDR1 and CDR2 (germline): SGHTS, YDEGEE.

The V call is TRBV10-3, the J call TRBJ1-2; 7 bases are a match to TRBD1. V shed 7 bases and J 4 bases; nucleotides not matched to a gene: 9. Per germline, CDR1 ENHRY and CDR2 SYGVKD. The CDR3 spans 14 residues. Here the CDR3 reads CAINRQGPSYGYTF. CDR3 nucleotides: TGTGCCATCAATCGACAGGGACCTAGCTATGGCTACACCTTC.

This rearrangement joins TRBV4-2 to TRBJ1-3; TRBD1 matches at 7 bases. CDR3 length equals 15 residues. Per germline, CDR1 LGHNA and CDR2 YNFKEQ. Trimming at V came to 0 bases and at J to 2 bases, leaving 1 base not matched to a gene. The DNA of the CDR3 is TGTGCCAGCAGCCAAGAGGGGACAGCTGGAAACACCATATATTTT. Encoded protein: CASSQEGTAGNTIYF.

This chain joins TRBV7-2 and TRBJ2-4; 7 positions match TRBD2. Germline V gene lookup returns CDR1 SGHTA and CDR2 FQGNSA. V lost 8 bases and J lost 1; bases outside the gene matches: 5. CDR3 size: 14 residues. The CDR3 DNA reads TGTGCCAGCGGGGGGGAGGTGGCCAAAAACATTCAGTACTTC. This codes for CASGGEVAKNIQYF.

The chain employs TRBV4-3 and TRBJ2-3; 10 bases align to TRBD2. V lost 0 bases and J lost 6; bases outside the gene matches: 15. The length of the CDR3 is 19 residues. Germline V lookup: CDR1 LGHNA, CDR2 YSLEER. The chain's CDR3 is CASSQEGPRASGRADTQYF. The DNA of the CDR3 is TGCGCCAGCAGCCAAGAGGGTCCGCGAGCTAGCGGGAGAGCGGATACGCAGTATTTT.

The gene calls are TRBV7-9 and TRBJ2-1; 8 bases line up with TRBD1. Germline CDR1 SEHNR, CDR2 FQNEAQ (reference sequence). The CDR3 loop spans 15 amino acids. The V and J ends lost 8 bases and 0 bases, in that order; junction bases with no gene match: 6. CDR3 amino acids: CASDGTGSSYNEQFF. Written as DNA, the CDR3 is TGTGCCAGCGACGGGACAGGAAGCTCCTACAATGAGCAGTTCTTC.

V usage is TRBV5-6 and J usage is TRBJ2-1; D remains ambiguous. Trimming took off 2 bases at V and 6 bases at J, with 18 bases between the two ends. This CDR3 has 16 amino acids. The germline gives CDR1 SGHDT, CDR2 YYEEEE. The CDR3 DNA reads TGTGCCAGCAGCTTCCGACGTTCTGGGCGATCCAATGAGCAGTTCTTC. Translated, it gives CASSFRRSGRSNEQFF.

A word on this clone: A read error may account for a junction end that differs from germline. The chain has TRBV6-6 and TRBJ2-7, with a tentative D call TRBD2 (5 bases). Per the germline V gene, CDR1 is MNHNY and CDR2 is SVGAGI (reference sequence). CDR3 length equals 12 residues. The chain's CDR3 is CASSTQRRGGSF. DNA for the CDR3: TGTGCCAGCAGTACTCAAAGACGGGGTGGGAGCTTC.

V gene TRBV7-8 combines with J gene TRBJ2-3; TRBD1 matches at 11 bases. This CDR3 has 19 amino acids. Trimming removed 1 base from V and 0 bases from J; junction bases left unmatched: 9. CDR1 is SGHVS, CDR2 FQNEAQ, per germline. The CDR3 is CASSLGTGGPNPSTDTQYF. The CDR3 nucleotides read TGTGCCAGCAGCTTAGGGACAGGGGGCCCAAACCCCAGCACAGATACGCAGTATTTT.

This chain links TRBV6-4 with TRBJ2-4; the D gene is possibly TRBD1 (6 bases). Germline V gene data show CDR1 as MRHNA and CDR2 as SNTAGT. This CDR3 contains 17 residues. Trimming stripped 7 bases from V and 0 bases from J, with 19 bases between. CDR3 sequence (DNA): TGTGCCAGCAATCCAACTGGTAGGGGGATAGCCAAAAACATTCAGTACTTC. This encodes CASNPTGRGIAKNIQYF.

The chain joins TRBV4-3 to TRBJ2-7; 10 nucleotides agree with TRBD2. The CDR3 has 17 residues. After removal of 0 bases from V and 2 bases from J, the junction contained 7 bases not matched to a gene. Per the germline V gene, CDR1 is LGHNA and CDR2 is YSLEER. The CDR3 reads CASSQEGTSVFPYEQYF. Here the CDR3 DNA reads TGCGCCAGCAGCCAAGAAGGGACTAGCGTGTTCCCCTACGAGCAGTACTTC.

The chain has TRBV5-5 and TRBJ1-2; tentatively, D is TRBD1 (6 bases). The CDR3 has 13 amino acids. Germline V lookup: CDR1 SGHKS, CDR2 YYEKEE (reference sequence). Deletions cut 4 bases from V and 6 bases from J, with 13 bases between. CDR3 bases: TGTGCCAGCAGCCCCACAGGGTACGATGGCTACACCTTC. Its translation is CASSPTGYDGYTF.

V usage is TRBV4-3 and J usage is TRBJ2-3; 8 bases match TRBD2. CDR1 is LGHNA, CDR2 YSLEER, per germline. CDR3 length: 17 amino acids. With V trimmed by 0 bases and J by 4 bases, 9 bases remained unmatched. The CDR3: CASSQDLLAGWADTQYF. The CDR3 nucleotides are TGCGCCAGCAGCCAAGATCTCCTAGCGGGCTGGGCAGATACGCAGTATTTT.

This CDR3 reads CASSPTGLVINEQYF. In DNA form, the CDR3 reads TGTGCCAGCAGCCCAACGGGTCTGGTCATAAACGAGCAGTACTTC. This chain links TRBV14 with TRBJ2-7, with no clear D. Germline lookup yields CDR1 SGHDN and CDR2 FVKESK. With 4 bases removed from V and 5 bases from J, the gap between germline ends came to 18 bases. This CDR3 has 15 residues.

CDR3 bases: TGCGCCAGCAGTGAGTCCGGGACAGGGTACACTGAAGCTTTCTTT. Protein: CASSESGTGYTEAFF. The V call is TRBV10-1, the J call TRBJ1-1; 9 nucleotides match TRBD1. Germline-derived CDR1 and CDR2 are WNHNN and SYGVQD (reference sequence). The CDR3 runs to 15 residues. Trimming at V came to 0 bases and at J to 3 bases, leaving 2 bases not matched to a gene.

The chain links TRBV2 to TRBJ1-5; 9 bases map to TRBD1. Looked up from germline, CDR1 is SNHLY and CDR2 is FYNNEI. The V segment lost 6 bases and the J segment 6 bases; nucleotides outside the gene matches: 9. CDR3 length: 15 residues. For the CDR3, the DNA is TGTGCCAGCAGGGAAAACCGGGACAGGGTTCAGCCCCAGCATTTT. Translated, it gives CASRENRDRVQPQHF.

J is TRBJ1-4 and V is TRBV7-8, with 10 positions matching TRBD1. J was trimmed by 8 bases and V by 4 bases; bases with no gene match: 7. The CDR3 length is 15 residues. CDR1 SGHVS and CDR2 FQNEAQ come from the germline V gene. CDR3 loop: CASSYSTGGREKLFF. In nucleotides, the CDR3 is TGTGCCAGCAGCTACTCGACAGGGGGCAGAGAAAAACTGTTTTTT.